This T cell receptor (beta chain) was sequenced in a study of T-cell reconstitution after alpha-beta-depleted transplantation in children. Unique molecular identifiers were built into the TCRbeta library. TCRdb reprocessed the PCR reads via MiXCR and lists one record per CDR3 protein. Of hundreds of thousands of distinct CDR3 sequences listed, around a sixth are singletons. The source material was PBMCs from the stem cell graft donor, sampled from the stem cell graft. The origin of this receptor is a human donor who donated a stem cell graft to a child with acute myeloid leukemia.

DNA for the CDR3: TGTGCCAGCAGCACCGGGACAGGGGGACTCTATGGCTACACCTTC. It yields the protein CASSTGTGGLYGYTF. The chain joins TRBV7-9 to TRBJ1-2; 11 bases line up with TRBD1. After removal of 5 bases from V and 4 bases from J, the junction contained 6 bases not matched to a gene. CDR1 and CDR2 (germline): SEHNR, FQNEAQ (reference sequence). The CDR3 consists of 15 residues.